These 16 T cell receptor beta chains originate from one sample sequenced in a study of CD8 T cells in ankylosing spondylitis. TCRdb re-called the 5' RACE reads with MiXCR, one entry per CDR3 protein. The table lists a few hundred thousand distinct CDR3 sequences, roughly a sixth of them singletons, with approximately 1% in the top ten. These receptors have no known antigen. Study-wide points: What appeared characteristic of ankylosing spondylitis blood was a TCR beta motif of under 10 highly homologous variants.

The sample consisted of blood, either unsorted or a sorted T cell fraction (not recorded which). The receptor source for this set is a male donor with ankylosing spondylitis.

This clonotype was seen more than once but under ten times. V is TRBV7-3 and J is TRBJ2-3, with 7 bases identical to TRBD2. V shed 5 bases and J 0 bases; nucleotides not matched to a gene: 8. This CDR3 spans 16 amino acids. CDR1 and CDR2 (germline): SGHTA, FQGTGA. The chain's CDR3 is CASSQGLAESTDTQYF. The CDR3 DNA is TGTGCCAGCAGCCAAGGCCTAGCGGAAAGCACAGATACGCAGTATTTT.

A few counts support this clonotype. This chain joins TRBV7-3 and TRBJ2-3; 7 bases agree with TRBD2. With 1 base clipped from V and 4 bases from J, the junction kept 8 bases outside the gene matches. The CDR3 covers 16 residues. From germline, CDR1 is SGHTA and CDR2 FQGTGA. CDR3 coding DNA: TGTGCCAGCAGCTTAAAGGGCGGGAGCAGTCCAGATACGCAGTATTTT. Translation: CASSLKGGSSPDTQYF. The full variable domain, its missing parts supplied by reference TRBV7-3 and TRBJ2-3, is GAGVSQTPSNKVTEKGKYVELRCDPISGHTALYWYRQSLGQGPEFLIYFQGTGAADDSGLPNDRFFAVRPEGSVSTLKIQRTERGDSAVYLCASSLKGGSSPDTQYFGPGTRLTVL.

The sample holds many counts of this clonotype. The chain is built from TRBV20-1 and TRBJ1-5, with unresolved D. This CDR3 is built from 14 residues. Germline CDR1 is DFQATT and CDR2 is SNEGSKA (reference sequence). V was shortened by 6 bases and J by 2 bases, with 14 bases between the two germline ends. The CDR3 DNA reads as TGCAGTGCAAGGAACCCTGGGGGCAATCAGCCCCAGCATTTT. Translation gives CSARNPGGNQPQHF.

The chain is built from TRBV11-3 and TRBJ2-1; maybe TRBD2 (7 bases). V lost 1 base and J lost 5, with 12 bases in between. CDR3 size: 15 residues. Germline CDR1 and CDR2: SGHNT and YENEEA. CDR3 sequence: CASSLVGGPNNEQFF. In DNA, the CDR3 is TGTGCCAGCAGCTTAGTGGGGGGGCCGAACAATGAGCAGTTCTTC.

The sample holds a few counts of this clonotype. This chain joins TRBV7-9 and TRBJ2-1; the D gene is possibly TRBD2 (6 bases). Trimming left V 0 bases short and J 5 bases short, with 14 bases between. The CDR3 runs 16 residues. Germline V gene data show CDR1 as SEHNR and CDR2 as FQNEAQ (reference sequence). The CDR3 DNA reads as TGTGCCAGCAGCTTAGCTAGCGGTACGGGCCACAATGAGCAGTTCTTC. This sequence encodes CASSLASGTGHNEQFF.

The genes are TRBV2 and TRBJ2-1; 7 positions agree with TRBD2. Losses at the gene ends were 3 bases for V and 0 bases for J; bases not matched to a gene: 8. Germline V gene data show CDR1 as SNHLY and CDR2 as FYNNEI. The CDR3 length is 17 residues. The CDR3 loop is CASSEAQSGASYNEQFF. CDR3 DNA: TGTGCCAGCAGTGAGGCGCAGAGCGGGGCCTCCTACAATGAGCAGTTCTTC.

This clonotype was recorded at least ten times. The chain recombines TRBV20-1 with TRBJ1-2; D is unclear. CDR3 length: 11 residues. The ends were cut back, 5 bases at V and 5 bases at J, with 9 bases in the middle. Looked up from germline, CDR1 is DFQATT and CDR2 is SNEGSKA (reference sequence). The CDR3 loop is CSARTSYGYTF. The CDR3 nucleotides read TGCAGTGCTCGGACGTCTTATGGCTACACCTTC.

A few counts support this clonotype. The J gene is TRBJ1-5, the V gene TRBV28; TRBD1 matches at 9 bases. V gave up 8 bases and J gave up 7 bases; unmatched junction bases: 15. CDR1 MDHEN and CDR2 SYDVKM come from the germline V gene. CDR3 length equals 16 residues. CDR3 in amino acids: CASRPGTGYGGQPQHF. The DNA for the CDR3 is TGTGCCAGCCGCCCCGGGACAGGGTACGGGGGGCAGCCCCAGCATTTT.

This clonotype was recorded a few times. The genes are TRBV20-1 and TRBJ2-7; possibly TRBD1 for D (6 bases). V dropped 7 bases and J dropped 0 bases, with 13 bases sitting between them. Germline loops: CDR1 DFQATT, CDR2 SNEGSKA (reference sequence). The CDR3 is 13 amino acids. The CDR3: CSGTQGSSYEQYF. The CDR3 bases are TGCAGTGGGACACAGGGATCCTCCTACGAGCAGTACTTC.

This clonotype was found a few times. V and J are TRBV13 and TRBJ1-5, with no clear D. This CDR3 is 15 amino acids long. The V end was cut by 3 bases, the J end by 3 bases, with 12 bases between. Germline V gene data show CDR1 as PRHDT and CDR2 as FYEKMQ (reference sequence). The CDR3 region has the DNA TGTGCCAGCAGCTTGGGTACGGGATACAATCAGCCCCAGCATTTT. Translating it yields CASSLGTGYNQPQHF.

CDR3 DNA sequence: TGTGCCAGCAGCTTATTCTTGCGGGAGGGCTTGGATGAGCAGTTCTTC. This translates into CASSLFLREGLDEQFF. The chain couples TRBV7-2 to TRBJ2-1, with 9 positions matching TRBD2. CDR1 is SGHTA and CDR2 is FQGNSA in the germline V gene. The CDR3 totals 16 residues. Trimming removed 2 bases from V and 8 bases from J; junction bases left unmatched: 10.

The V gene is TRBV28, the J gene TRBJ2-7; either TRBD1 or TRBD2 may supply D (6 bases each). The germline V gene has CDR1 MDHEN and CDR2 SYDVKM. V lost 6 bases to trimming and J lost 11 bases, with 23 bases between them. This CDR3 spans 14 amino acids. The CDR3 nucleotides are TGTGCCAGCAGATCTACGGGGACCGGGGGCAGAGAGTACTTC. As protein: CASRSTGTGGREYF.

At least ten counts were recorded for this clonotype. The chain is built from TRBV29-1 and TRBJ2-7; the D call may be TRBD1 or TRBD2 (5 bases each). Trimming took 3 bases from V and 5 from J, leaving 11 bases between them. The V gene's germline CDR1 is SQVTM and CDR2 ANQGSEA. This CDR3 has 12 residues. The CDR3 nucleotides are TGCAGCGTTGACGGGACCCAGGACGAGCAGTACTTC. As protein: CSVDGTQDEQYF.

This clonotype has only a few counts. The rearrangement joins TRBV20-1 to TRBJ2-1; D possibly matches TRBD1 or TRBD2 (5 bases each). Germline-derived CDR1 and CDR2 are DFQATT and SNEGSKA (reference sequence). The germline V and J ends were trimmed by 3 bases and 3 bases, with 12 bases remaining between them. This CDR3 is 14 amino acids long. CDR3 in amino acids: CSARTRGHYNEQFF. The CDR3 coding sequence is TGCAGTGCTAGGACGAGGGGCCACTACAATGAGCAGTTCTTC.

The CDR3 sequence is CASSIYSGGLGAQYF. In DNA form, the CDR3 reads TGTGCCAGTAGTATCTATAGCGGGGGACTCGGGGCCCAGTACTTC. The chain combines TRBV19 with TRBJ2-5; 9 bases are shared with TRBD2. In germline, CDR1 is LNHDA, CDR2 SQIVND (reference sequence). This CDR3 has 15 amino acids. V gave up 3 bases and J gave up 9 bases; unmatched junction bases: 11.

The chain recombines TRBV25-1 with TRBJ1-2, with a possible D match to TRBD1 (5 bases). Germline lookup yields CDR1 MGHDK and CDR2 SYGVNS. The V gene lost 6 bases and the J gene lost 4 bases, with 12 bases spanning the gap. The CDR3 length is 13 residues. Written as DNA, the CDR3 is TGTGCCAGCAGCGACGGGACGTCCTATGGCTACACCTTC. It yields the protein CASSDGTSYGYTF.